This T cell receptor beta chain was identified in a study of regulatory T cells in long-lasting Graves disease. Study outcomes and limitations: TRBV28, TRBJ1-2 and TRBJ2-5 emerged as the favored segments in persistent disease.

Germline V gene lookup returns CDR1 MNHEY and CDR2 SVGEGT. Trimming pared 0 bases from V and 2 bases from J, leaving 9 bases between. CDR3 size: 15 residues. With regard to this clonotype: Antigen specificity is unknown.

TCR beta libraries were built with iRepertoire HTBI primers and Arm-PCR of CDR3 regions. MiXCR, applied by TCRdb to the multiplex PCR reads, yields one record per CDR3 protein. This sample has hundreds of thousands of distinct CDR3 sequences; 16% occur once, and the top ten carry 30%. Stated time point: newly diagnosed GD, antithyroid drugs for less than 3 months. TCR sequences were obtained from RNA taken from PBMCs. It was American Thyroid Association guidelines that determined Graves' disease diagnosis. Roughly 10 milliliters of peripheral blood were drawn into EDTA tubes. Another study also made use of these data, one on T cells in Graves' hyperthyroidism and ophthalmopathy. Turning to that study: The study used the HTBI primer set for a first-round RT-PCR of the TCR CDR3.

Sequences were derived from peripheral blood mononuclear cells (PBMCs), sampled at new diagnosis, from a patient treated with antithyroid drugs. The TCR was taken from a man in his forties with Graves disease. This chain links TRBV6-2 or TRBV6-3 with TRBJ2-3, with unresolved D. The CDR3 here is CASSYSVQPTDTQYF. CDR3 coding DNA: TGTGCCAGCAGTTACTCGGTTCAGCCCACAGATACGCAGTATTTT.